The rows below give T cell receptor beta chains drawn from one sample of a study of shared clonotypes between healthy human individuals. The repertoire was sequenced with immunoSEQ multiplex PCR; TCRdb's copy has only in-frame clones and lacks some. Of approximately 2,000,000 clones in the sample, roughly 90% are singletons; the top ten hold more than 0.35%. Source material: naive CD4+ T cells from PBMCs. Source of these receptors: a man between 18 and 35 years old in good health. Some clones in this sample may be carry-over from other donors' samples. Both conserved end residues are part of each CDR3. The D gene is left open where the match is weak. Clone size, where shown, is once, few, many, or a class for clones that have expanded.

d_gene,abundance,v_gene,j_gene,CDR3aa,CDR3nt
NA,NA,TRBV7-9,TRBJ2-3,CASSLVVPRGTDTQYF,TGTGCCAGCAGCTTAGTTGTGCCTAGGGGCACAGATACGCAGTATTTT
TRBD1,NA,TRBV19,TRBJ2-1,CASRKIQGAVYNEQFF,TGTGCCAGTAGAAAAATTCAGGGGGCGGTCTACAATGAGCAGTTCTTC
TRBD1,once,TRBV7-3,TRBJ2-3,CASSSTGGETDTQYF,TGTGCCAGCAGCTCCACAGGGGGTGAGACAGATACGCAGTATTTT
NA,NA,TRBV7-9,TRBJ1-1,CASSLASGRNTEAFF,TGTGCCAGCAGCTTAGCGTCGGGCCGGAACACTGAAGCTTTCTTT
NA,once,TRBV10-3,TRBJ1-2,CAIRGASYGYTF,TGTGCCATCAGGGGGGCAAGCTATGGCTACACCTTC
NA,NA,TRBV19,TRBJ2-1,CASSLGGDGEQFF,TGTGCCAGTAGTTTAGGAGGGGATGGAGAGCAGTTCTTC
TRBD2,NA,TRBV4-1,TRBJ2-1,CASSQDRTSSYEQFF,TGCGCCAGCAGCCAAGATAGGACTAGCAGCTATGAGCAGTTCTTC
TRBD1,NA,TRBV29-1,TRBJ2-3,CSVIRGQDTQYF,TGCAGCGTCATCAGGGGGCAAGATACGCAGTATTTT
NA,NA,TRBV6-7,TRBJ1-1,CSIRALPGNTEAFF,TGTTCAATCAGGGCGCTGCCAGGGAACACTGAAGCTTTCTTT
TRBD2,NA,TRBV30,TRBJ2-2,CAWSVGSGRLARNTGELFF,TGTGCCTGGAGTGTAGGTTCGGGAAGACTAGCCCGGAACACCGGGGAGCTGTTTTTT
NA,NA,TRBV27,TRBJ1-5,CASSLSSMARQPQHF,TGTGCCAGCAGTTTATCGTCGATGGCTCGTCAGCCCCAGCATTTT
NA,NA,TRBV30,TRBJ2-7,CAWVDEQYF,TGTGCCTGGGTGGACGAGCAGTACTTC
TRBD2,NA,TRBV5-1,TRBJ2-3,CASSFPRLAGGTDTQYF,TGCGCCAGCAGCTTCCCACGACTAGCAGGCGGCACAGATACGCAGTATTTT
NA,once,TRBV5-6,TRBJ1-2,CASSLRGGPGTF,TGTGCCAGCAGCTTAAGGGGAGGGCCTGGTACCTTC
NA,NA,TRBV19,TRBJ2-5,CASTNEAGRPETQYF,TGTGCCAGTACCAACGAAGCCGGGCGACCGGAGACCCAGTACTTC
NA,NA,TRBV29-1,TRBJ1-1,CSASPGSYTEAFF,TGCAGCGCAAGCCCAGGTTCTTACACTGAAGCTTTCTTT
TRBD1,NA,TRBV28,TRBJ1-5,CASSFYGTGKKQPQHF,TGTGCCAGCAGTTTTTATGGGACAGGGAAGAAACAGCCCCAGCATTTT
NA,NA,TRBV6-6,TRBJ1-2,CASSYAALYGYTF,TGTGCCAGCAGTTATGCAGCCCTCTATGGCTACACCTTC
NA,NA,TRBV4-3,TRBJ2-7,CASSQVFRGGYYEQYF,TGCGCCAGCAGCCAAGTTTTCAGGGGGGGGTACTACGAGCAGTACTTC
NA,NA,TRBV28,TRBJ2-1,CASSWGAEGDNEQFF,TGTGCCAGCAGCTGGGGGGCAGAGGGGGACAATGAGCAGTTCTTC
TRBD2,NA,TRBV15,TRBJ2-3,CATSSFFPSGRAEDTQYF,TGTGCCACCAGCTCCTTCTTCCCTAGCGGGAGGGCCGAAGATACGCAGTATTTT
TRBD2,NA,TRBV2,TRBJ2-1,CASSLESAGDNEQFF,TGTGCCAGCAGCCTCGAGAGTGCGGGGGACAATGAGCAGTTCTTC
TRBD2,NA,TRBV5-1,TRBJ2-5,CASSRLAGIQETQYF,TGCGCCAGCAGCCGACTAGCGGGGATCCAAGAGACCCAGTACTTC
NA,NA,TRBV6-5,TRBJ2-5,CASSPATRQETQYF,TGTGCCAGCAGTCCCGCGACGAGGCAAGAGACCCAGTACTTC
NA,NA,TRBV30,TRBJ2-2,CARTENTGELFF,TGTGCTCGGACAGAGAACACCGGGGAGCTGTTTTTT
TRBD1,few,TRBV5-1,TRBJ1-2,CASSQGQGRGYTF,TGCGCCAGCAGCCAAGGACAGGGTAGGGGCTACACCTTC
NA,once,TRBV28,TRBJ1-5,CASSPPDSPRHF,TGTGCCAGCAGTCCCCCAGACAGCCCTAGGCATTTT
NA,NA,TRBV28,TRBJ2-5,CASGPVPGDVETQYF,TGTGCCAGCGGCCCGGTTCCGGGAGACGTTGAGACCCAGTACTTC
NA,NA,TRBV15,TRBJ2-4,CATSSLSSYPQNIQYF,TGTGCCACCAGCAGCCTATCATCTTACCCCCAAAACATTCAGTACTTC
TRBD1,NA,TRBV6-6,TRBJ2-7,CASNDLTGPSYEQYF,TGTGCCAGCAACGACCTGACAGGGCCTTCCTACGAGCAGTACTTC
NA,NA,TRBV2,TRBJ1-3,CASSEGQGLTNTIYF,TGTGCCAGCAGTGAAGGGCAGGGGTTAACCAACACCATATATTTT
TRBD1,once,TRBV30,TRBJ1-2,CAWSDRAFYTF,TGTGCCTGGAGCGACAGGGCCTTCTACACCTTC
NA,NA,TRBV28,TRBJ2-5,CASSFVAFQETQYF,TGTGCCAGCAGTTTTGTTGCCTTCCAAGAGACCCAGTACTTC
NA,NA,TRBV5-8,TRBJ2-2,CASSSGTFTGELFF,TGTGCCAGCAGCTCGGGGACATTCACCGGGGAGCTGTTTTTT
NA,NA,TRBV19,TRBJ2-7,CASTQRGGDEQYF,TGTGCCAGTACACAGAGGGGCGGCGACGAGCAGTACTTC
NA,NA,TRBV5-8,TRBJ1-4,CASSLWTTANEKLFF,TGTGCCAGCAGCTTGTGGACGACAGCGAATGAAAAACTGTTTTTT
NA,NA,TRBV5-1,TRBJ2-7,CASSHGSGGSYEQYF,TGCGCCAGCAGCCATGGGTCCGGGGGCTCCTACGAGCAGTACTTC
TRBD1,NA,TRBV7-3,TRBJ1-5,CASSKDRVSNQPQHF,TGTGCCAGCAGCAAGGACAGGGTGAGCAATCAGCCCCAGCATTTT
NA,NA,TRBV12-5,TRBJ2-3,CASGSGVVDTQYF,TGTGCTAGTGGTTCGGGGGTAGTAGATACGCAGTATTTT
NA,NA,TRBV27,TRBJ2-7,CASSLFPGIYEQYF,TGTGCCAGCAGTTTATTCCCCGGGATTTACGAGCAGTACTTC
TRBD2,NA,TRBV7-2,TRBJ2-7,CASSFSGVAPGGLSYEQYF,TGTGCCAGCAGCTTCTCCGGGGTAGCGCCGGGGGGGCTCTCCTACGAGCAGTACTTC
TRBD2,NA,TRBV15,TRBJ2-3,CATSRAVLAGGTDTQYF,TGTGCCACCAGCAGAGCGGTTCTAGCGGGAGGGACAGATACGCAGTATTTT
NA,NA,TRBV6-5,TRBJ1-3,CASSQQGPYTIYF,TGTGCCAGCAGCCAGCAGGGGCCGTACACCATATATTTT
NA,NA,TRBV6-1,TRBJ1-5,CATGGGLSGNQPQHF,TGTGCCACGGGGGGGGGCCTTAGCGGCAATCAGCCCCAGCATTTT
NA,NA,TRBV10-3,TRBJ2-2,CAISESGDGELFF,TGTGCCATCAGTGAGTCAGGGGACGGGGAGCTGTTTTTT
NA,NA,TRBV10-1,TRBJ2-2,CASRRLQGSRELFF,TGCGCCAGCAGACGGCTACAGGGTTCCAGGGAGCTGTTTTTT
NA,NA,TRBV4-2,TRBJ1-1,CASSQTGTESEAFF,TGTGCCAGCAGCCAAACCGGGACGGAATCTGAAGCTTTCTTT
NA,NA,TRBV25-1,TRBJ2-7,CASSVLAPHRGNYEQYF,TGTGCCAGCAGTGTCTTGGCCCCACACCGGGGAAACTACGAGCAGTACTTC
NA,NA,TRBV27,TRBJ2-1,CASSPLTNYNEQFF,TGTGCCAGCAGTCCGCTCACTAACTACAATGAGCAGTTCTTC
NA,NA,TRBV28,TRBJ2-7,CASSSFESGPLYEQYF,TGTGCCAGCAGCTCATTCGAGTCCGGGCCTTTGTACGAGCAGTACTTC
NA,NA,TRBV6-1,TRBJ1-1,CASSEAPKGGAFF,TGTGCCAGCAGTGAGGCCCCCAAGGGGGGGGCTTTCTTT
TRBD2,NA,TRBV18,TRBJ2-1,CASSALAGVNNEQFF,TGTGCCAGCTCAGCCCTAGCGGGAGTGAACAATGAGCAGTTCTTC
NA,once,TRBV5-1,TRBJ1-3,CASSLAVGSSGNTIYF,TGCGCCAGCAGCTTGGCCGTAGGGTCCTCTGGAAACACCATATATTTT
NA,NA,TRBV7-3,TRBJ1-1,CASSLTGGVTEAFF,TGTGCCAGCAGCTTAACTGGGGGTGTGACTGAAGCTTTCTTT
TRBD2,NA,TRBV30,TRBJ2-3,CAWRRLAGGSTDTQYF,TGTGCCTGGAGACGGCTGGCGGGAGGATCTACAGATACGCAGTATTTT